The 8 T cell receptor beta chains below come from one sample, sequenced in a study of shared clonotypes between healthy human individuals. The table came from immunoSEQ multiplex PCR; TCRdb's copy has only in-frame clones and leaves some out. Found here are 2 million to 2.5 million clones, 85% to 95% of them singletons; the top ten hold under 0.45%. Sequenced: naive CD4+ T cells from PBMCs. Subset of the sample: CD45RA+ positively selected. All receptors derive from a man between 18 and 35 years old in good health. Some clones in this sample may be carry-over from other donors' samples.

This chain links TRBV5-1 with TRBJ2-1; possible D gene TRBD1, 6 bases. In germline, CDR1 is SGHRS, CDR2 YFSETQ. The CDR3 totals 14 residues. With 2 bases removed from V and 6 bases from J, the gap between germline ends came to 12 bases. Here the CDR3 DNA reads TGCGCCAGCAGCTTAGGGACAACCCCCAATGAGCAGTTCTTC. Translating gives CASSLGTTPNEQFF. The full variable domain, in which reference TRBV5-1 and TRBJ2-1 provide the parts outside the CDR3, is KAGVTQTPRYLIKTRGQQVTLSCSPISGHRSVSWYQQTPGQGLQFLFEYFSETQRNKGNFPGRFSGRQFSNSRSEMNVSTLELGDSALYLCASSLGTTPNEQFFGPGTRLTVL.

A word on this clone: The sample contains more than one DNA sequence encoding this CDR3. The chain has TRBV28 and TRBJ1-5, with TRBD1 as a possible D gene (6 bases). Trimming cost V 7 bases and J 4 bases, with 8 bases left between them. Germline V gene data show CDR1 as MDHEN and CDR2 as SYDVKM. This CDR3 is 12 amino acids long. CDR3 residues: CASTGVNQPQHF. DNA for the CDR3: TGTGCCAGCACAGGGGTAAATCAGCCCCAGCATTTT.

Note on this clone: Additional DNA sequences in this sample encode the identical CDR3. The V gene is TRBV6-5, the J gene TRBJ2-7, with 10 bases lining up with TRBD1. The germline CDR1 and CDR2 sequences are MNHEY and SVGAGI. V lost 2 bases and J lost 4; bases outside the gene matches: 5. The CDR3 consists of 15 residues. In nucleotides, the CDR3 is TGTGCCAGCAGTTACCTAGACAGGGGGCCATACGAGCAGTACTTC. Translation: CASSYLDRGPYEQYF.

This clone came up once. This sequence joins TRBV15 and TRBJ2-1; D unclear. CDR1 and CDR2 (germline): LNHNV, YYDKDF (reference sequence). This CDR3 contains 13 residues. Between the trimmed V and J ends, which lost 9 bases and 9 bases, there was a span of 18 bases. The CDR3, as DNA: TGTGCCACTGGGCTGCCCTGGGCCTCTGAGCAGTTCTTC. As protein: CATGLPWASEQFF.

The gene calls are TRBV9 and TRBJ2-6; TRBD2 matches at 8 bases. The CDR3 is made up of 15 amino acids. The germline V gene encodes CDR1 SGDLS and CDR2 YYNGEE. The V gene end was trimmed by 7 bases and the J gene end by 3 bases; junction bases not matched to a gene: 6. Here the CDR3 reads CASGAGEGGANVLTF. The CDR3 DNA reads as TGTGCCAGCGGAGCGGGAGAGGGTGGGGCCAACGTCCTGACTTTC. Drawing the rest from reference TRBV9 and TRBJ2-6, the complete variable domain is DSGVTQTPKHLITATGQRVTLRCSPRSGDLSVYWYQQSLDQGLQFLIQYYNGEERAKGNILERFSAQQFPDLHSELNLSSLELGDSALYFCASGAGEGGANVLTFGAGSRLTVL.

V usage is TRBV7-2 and J usage is TRBJ2-7; the match to TRBD2 covers 8 bases. CDR1 and CDR2 from the germline V gene are SGHTA and FQGNSA. V lost 5 bases to trimming and J lost 2 bases; unmatched junction nucleotides: 5. The CDR3 has 14 amino acids. Here the CDR3 DNA reads TGTGCCAGCAGCATTAGCGGGAATGCCTACGAGCAGTACTTC. Translating gives CASSISGNAYEQYF.

This clone was counted a single time. The V gene is TRBV5-1, the J gene TRBJ2-7; D possibly uses TRBD1 or TRBD2 (5 bases each). V was clipped by 4 bases and J by 5 bases, with 13 bases between them. The CDR3 runs to 13 residues. CDR1 is SGHRS and CDR2 is YFSETQ in the germline V gene. The CDR3 is CASSRREGDEQYF. CDR3 coding DNA: TGCGCCAGCAGCCGCCGGGAAGGGGACGAGCAGTACTTC.

This rearrangement joins TRBV5-4 to TRBJ1-2, with TRBD1 identical over 7 bases. Germline CDR1 and CDR2: SGHNT and YYREEE (reference sequence). The CDR3 length is 13 residues. V was pared by 3 bases and J by 11 bases, with 10 bases of the junction left unmatched. The CDR3 bases are TGTGCCAGCAGCTATCGGGGCGGGACAGAATACACCTTC. It is translated as CASSYRGGTEYTF.